What follows are 23 T cell receptor beta chains derived from one specimen sequenced in a study of blood T cell repertoires in COVID-19. Some clones are missing from TCRdb's copy, which holds only in-frame ones; the method was immunoSEQ multiplex PCR. This sample carries 160,000 or so clones, roughly 87% of them seen once, and the ten largest clones take less than 1.5%. Sequenced input: PBMCs or T cells enriched from blood (not recorded which). These receptors were taken from a human donor with acute COVID-19. The donor label of this sample is uncertain.

In DNA form, the CDR3 reads TGTGCCAGCTCACCGGGGGCTGAGAACACTGAAGCTTTCTTT. Protein sequence: CASSPGAENTEAFF. The chain has TRBV18 and TRBJ1-1; possible D gene TRBD1, 6 bases. The germline V gene has CDR1 KGHSH and CDR2 LQKENI. V was shortened by 3 bases and J by 1 base, with 9 bases between the two germline ends. The CDR3 has 14 residues.

The chain links TRBV24-1 to TRBJ1-2, with no clear D. Trimming cost V 3 bases and J 8 bases, with 18 bases left between them. CDR3 length: 15 amino acids. Germline V gene data show CDR1 as KGHDR and CDR2 as SFDVKD. CDR3 in amino acids: CATSDPQEGGFGYTF. In nucleotides, the CDR3 is TGTGCCACCAGTGATCCTCAGGAAGGAGGATTCGGCTACACCTTC.

This chain uses TRBV10-1 with TRBJ2-5; weak D call: TRBD2 (6 bases). This CDR3 contains 9 residues. Germline V gene sequence: CDR1 WNHNN, CDR2 SYGVQD (reference sequence). CDR3 sequence (DNA): TGCGGCGGGGCGGAGACCCAGTACTTC. Its translation: CGGAETQYF.

The chain recombines TRBV9 with TRBJ2-5, with D unclear. Germline V gene data show CDR1 as SGDLS and CDR2 as YYNGEE. V was pared by 3 bases and J by 0 bases, with 9 bases between. CDR3 length equals 14 residues. The chain's CDR3 is CASSAGANQETQYF. CDR3 DNA sequence: TGTGCCAGCAGCGCCGGTGCCAACCAAGAGACCCAGTACTTC.

The CDR3 nucleotides read TGCGCCAGCAGCCAAGTCCCCCCAGGGGGGAAGGATGGCTACACCTTC. Protein sequence: CASSQVPPGGKDGYTF. The V gene is TRBV4-1, the J gene TRBJ1-2; TRBD1 aligns across 7 bases. Germline V CDR1 and CDR2: MGHRA, YSYEKL. J was trimmed by 6 bases and V by 1 base; bases with no gene match: 11. The CDR3 is 16 residues long.

In DNA, the CDR3 is TGTGCCACGTCAGGGAATTCACCCCTCCACTTT. Encoded protein: CATSGNSPLHF. The chain recombines TRBV19 with TRBJ1-6; tentative D call: TRBD1 (5 bases). Trimming pared 10 bases from V and 7 bases from J, leaving 8 bases between. CDR3 length: 11 residues. Germline CDR1 is LNHDA and CDR2 is SQIVND (reference sequence).

The chain joins TRBV20-1 to TRBJ2-5; weak D call: TRBD1 (5 bases). V was pared by 6 bases and J by 4 bases, with 6 bases between. The CDR3 sequence is 10 residues long. From germline, CDR1 is DFQATT and CDR2 SNEGSKA (reference sequence). CDR3 in amino acids: CSAGVETQYF. The CDR3 DNA reads TGCAGTGCAGGGGTAGAGACCCAGTACTTC.

The table lists this clone with a few counts. The chain is built from TRBV5-5 and TRBJ1-2, with 7 bases fitting TRBD1. V gave up 0 bases and J gave up 7 bases; unmatched junction bases: 3. The germline V gene has CDR1 SGHKS and CDR2 YYEKEE (reference sequence). The CDR3 is made up of 13 amino acids. DNA for the CDR3: TGTGCCAGCAGCTTGGACAGGGGAACTGGCTACACCTTC. Protein product: CASSLDRGTGYTF.

In this sample, this clone turned up once. The genes are TRBV5-1 and TRBJ2-7; TRBD1 might be the D (6 bases). The V gene lost 4 bases and the J gene lost 0 bases, with 20 bases spanning the gap. The germline CDR1 and CDR2 sequences are SGHRS and YFSETQ. The CDR3 is made up of 17 amino acids. For the CDR3, the DNA is TGCGCCAGCAGCCCAAGAGGACAGTTTCGGGGCTCCTACGAGCAGTACTTC. Amino acid sequence: CASSPRGQFRGSYEQYF. Complete variable domain (other parts from reference TRBV5-1 and TRBJ2-7): KAGVTQTPRYLIKTRGQQVTLSCSPISGHRSVSWYQQTPGQGLQFLFEYFSETQRNKGNFPGRFSGRQFSNSRSEMNVSTLELGDSALYLCASSPRGQFRGSYEQYFGPGTRLTVT.

This clone was counted once. The gene calls are TRBV12-3 or TRBV12-4 and TRBJ1-2; no definite D call. With 2 bases removed from V and 8 bases from J, the gap between germline ends came to 9 bases. This CDR3 contains 12 residues. The CDR3 coding sequence is TGTGCCAGCAGTTTACTATTCGAGGGCTACACCTTC. As protein: CASSLLFEGYTF.

The rearrangement uses TRBV30 and TRBJ2-5; TRBD1 matches 10 bases. V lost 4 bases and J lost 4; bases outside the gene matches: 15. CDR1 is GTSNPN and CDR2 is SVGIG in the germline V gene (reference sequence). This CDR3 has 17 amino acids. CDR3 sequence (DNA): TGTGCCTGGATCCGCCCCGCGGTCCGGGACAGGGGAGAGACCCAGTACTTC. This sequence encodes CAWIRPAVRDRGETQYF.

V usage is TRBV7-2 and J usage is TRBJ2-7; D is perhaps TRBD1 (6 bases). Germline CDR1 and CDR2: SGHTA and FQGNSA. The CDR3 has 15 residues. Trimming cost V 6 bases and J 0 bases, with 15 bases left between them. CDR3 protein: CASRAGVISSYEQYF. In DNA, the CDR3 is TGTGCCAGCAGGGCAGGGGTCATAAGCTCCTACGAGCAGTACTTC.

This chain connects TRBV15 to TRBJ2-2; 9 positions match TRBD1. The CDR3 is 17 residues long. Germline loops: CDR1 LNHNV, CDR2 YYDKDF (reference sequence). V was pared by 1 base and J by 5 bases, with 8 bases of the junction left unmatched. For the CDR3, the DNA is TGTGCCACCAGCAGAGGGTTCGGGACAGGGTTGACCGGGGAGCTGTTTTTT. Its protein is CATSRGFGTGLTGELFF.

This chain connects TRBV7-8 to TRBJ1-2, with TRBD1 matching 9 bases. Losses at the gene ends were 4 bases for V and 7 bases for J; bases not matched to a gene: 7. The CDR3 extends over 14 amino acids. Germline V CDR1 and CDR2: SGHVS, FQNEAQ. The CDR3: CASSSDRGRRGYTF. The CDR3 DNA reads TGTGCCAGCAGCTCGGACAGGGGAAGACGTGGCTACACCTTC.

The genes are TRBV6-2 or TRBV6-3 and TRBJ1-5; D call uncertain. The ends were cut back, 2 bases at V and 5 bases at J, with 13 bases in the middle. The CDR3 sequence is 15 residues long. Germline lookup yields CDR1 MNHEY and CDR2 SVGEGT. The CDR3 region has the DNA TGTGCCAGCAGTTACCCCACCGTAGCGGATCAGCCCCAGCATTTT. Amino acids: CASSYPTVADQPQHF.

The J gene is TRBJ2-1, the V gene TRBV7-9, with 12 positions matching TRBD2. In germline, CDR1 is SEHNR, CDR2 FQNEAQ (reference sequence). The junction had 13 bases not matched to a gene; V was cut back by 2 bases and J by 8 bases. The CDR3 has 18 residues. The CDR3 reads CASSLPPSSGGAWDEQFF. The CDR3 DNA is TGTGCCAGCAGCTTACCCCCCTCTAGCGGGGGGGCCTGGGATGAGCAGTTCTTC.

The J gene is TRBJ1-3, the V gene TRBV3-1 (or the pseudogene TRBV3-2); the D gene is possibly TRBD1 (6 bases). Trimming shortened V by 5 bases and J by 0 bases, and 8 bases separated the two germline ends. The CDR3 is 14 residues long. Germline CDR1 reads LGHDT; CDR2 reads YNNKEL (reference sequence). CDR3 residues: CASSEGHSGNTIYF. The CDR3 DNA reads as TGTGCCAGCAGCGAGGGACACTCTGGAAACACCATATATTTT.

The chain has TRBV6-5 and TRBJ2-7; 8 positions agree with TRBD1. There are 15 residues in the CDR3. V lost 0 bases, J lost 2 bases, and 3 bases stayed unmatched. CDR1 MNHEY and CDR2 SVGAGI come from the germline V gene. The CDR3 bases are TGTGCCAGCAGTTACTCGCGGGACAGGACCTACGAGCAGTACTTC. Translation gives CASSYSRDRTYEQYF.

J is TRBJ2-1 and V is TRBV4-2, with TRBD1 as a possible D gene (5 bases). Germline-derived CDR1 and CDR2 are LGHNA and YNFKEQ. With 4 bases removed from V and 0 bases from J, the gap between germline ends came to 10 bases. The length of the CDR3 is 15 residues. This CDR3 is CASSPYRNSYNEQFF. CDR3 sequence (DNA): TGTGCCAGCAGCCCATACAGGAACTCCTACAATGAGCAGTTCTTC.

The chain couples TRBV7-6 to TRBJ1-1; D remains unclear. The CDR3 has 16 residues. Germline values: CDR1 SGHVS, CDR2 FNYEAQ. V was shortened by 2 bases and J by 2 bases, with 15 bases between the two germline ends. Here the CDR3 DNA reads TGTGCCAGCAGCTTAAACCCACCGGGTTTTAACACTGAAGCTTTCTTT. Its protein is CASSLNPPGFNTEAFF.

V gene TRBV5-1 combines with J gene TRBJ2-1; 9 bases are a match to TRBD2. Germline assignment: CDR1 SGHRS and CDR2 YFSETQ. The CDR3 loop spans 15 amino acids. With V trimmed by 0 bases and J by 8 bases, 6 bases remained unmatched. In nucleotides, the CDR3 is TGCGCCAGCAGCTTGGAGCTAGCGGGGTCCCATGAGCAGTTCTTC. Protein sequence: CASSLELAGSHEQFF.

The chain combines TRBV20-1 with TRBJ1-2; no clear D gene. The CDR3 runs to 12 residues. The V gene's germline CDR1 is DFQATT and CDR2 SNEGSKA (reference sequence). Trimming pared 3 bases from V and 4 bases from J, leaving 9 bases between. The chain's CDR3 is CSASGSVYGYTF. DNA of the CDR3: TGCAGTGCTAGTGGTTCGGTCTATGGCTACACCTTC.

This chain connects TRBV14 to TRBJ2-1; 9 nucleotides match TRBD1. Trimming took 1 base from V and 9 from J; bases not matched to a gene: 13. CDR3 size: 17 residues. Germline CDR1 reads SGHDN; CDR2 reads FVKESK. Here the CDR3 reads CASSQVSVGQGLVEQFF. For the CDR3, the DNA is TGTGCCAGCAGCCAAGTGTCGGTAGGACAGGGGCTGGTTGAGCAGTTCTTC.